This T cell receptor beta chain was obtained from a study of T cell responses to AZD1222 COVID-19 vaccine. Study-wide findings and caveats: Mostly white British, mostly female donors; authors suggested clonal diversity may be underestimated. Repertoires were obtained only post-peak T cell response.

Regarding this clone: The antigen is undetermined.

Second doses that came at about 4 or about 12 weeks were put together. The germline V gene has CDR1 GTSNPN and CDR2 SVGIG (reference sequence). CDR3 length: 14 amino acids. The ends lost 7 bases at V and 10 bases at J; junction bases unmatched: 15. Repertoires were generated with immunoSEQ multiplex PCR, while TCRdb's copy carries only in-frame clones and drops some. The top ten clones hold under 1.5% of a sample with some 78,000 clones, 83% of them seen once. The receptor's source is an adult who received the AZD1222 COVID-19 vaccine. The chain recombines TRBV30 with TRBJ2-1; TRBD1 agrees at 8 bases. The source was peripheral blood, collected 28 days after the second AZD1222 dose. In DNA, the CDR3 is TGTGCCTCTCAGGTCAGGGGGCTGAATGGCGAGCAGTTCTTC. Its translation: CASQVRGLNGEQFF.